The present T cell receptor (beta chain) was sequenced within a study of blood T cell repertoires in COVID-19. V lost 6 bases, J lost 7 bases, and 9 bases lay in between. The CDR3 totals 11 residues. Germline lookup yields CDR1 MGHDK and CDR2 SYGVNS. The authors' processing: Estimated nucleated cell counts came from reference gene primer amplification. Sequencing used immunoSEQ multiplex PCR; TCRdb keeps in-frame clones, though not all of them. The V and J calls and clone size come from that table; D and trimming were worked out from the DNA. The table shows around 340,000 clones, with approximately 86% occurring only once.

This sequence was found in a woman between 40 and 50 years old with acute COVID-19. The V call is TRBV25-1, the J call TRBJ1-2; D may be TRBD1 (5 bases). Sequenced material: PBMCs or T cells enriched from blood (not recorded which). DNA of the CDR3: TGTGCCAGCAGCCCGGGGGGTGGCTACACCTTC. This gives the protein CASSPGGGYTF.